This T cell receptor beta chain was sequenced during a study of blood T cell repertoires in COVID-19. On the study more broadly: COVID-19 samples collected from the United States, Italy and Spain covered acute and convalescent phases. Sources were T cells, B-cell-depleted T cells, or PBMCs; the material itself was cDNA or gDNA.

The CDR3 length is 12 residues. Germline V lookup: CDR1 SQVTM, CDR2 ANQGSEA. Trimming took 7 bases from V and 3 from J, leaving 9 bases between them. Data came from immunoSEQ multiplex PCR; TCRdb stores just in-frame clones and leaves some out. The sample comprises some 60,000 clones, over 85% of which are singletons, and 0.95% to 1.5% rests with the top ten. This chain joins TRBV29-1 and TRBJ1-4; the D gene is possibly TRBD1 (6 bases). The clonotype originates from a man aged 55 to 69 with acute or convalescent COVID-19. Sequencing was done on a sample of peripheral blood. The CDR3 DNA is TGCAGCGCAGGGGTTCCTAATGAAAAACTGTTTTTT. Amino acid sequence: CSAGVPNEKLFF.